This entry is about one T cell receptor (beta chain). Method: immunoSEQ multiplex PCR; TCRdb's copy keeps in-frame clones and lacks some. The sample shows about 100,000 clones, around 96% of them seen only once. The germline CDR1 and CDR2 sequences are SGHRS and YFSETQ. This CDR3 comprises 13 residues. V lost 4 bases to trimming and J lost 6 bases, with 13 bases between them. These data are taken from a study of technical replicates of blood from several donors. Sample: T cells isolated from PBMCs. This chain connects TRBV5-1 to TRBJ1-1; TRBD1 might be the D (5 bases). The TCR comes from a human donor in good health. In nucleotides, the CDR3 is TGCGCCAGCAGCCCTGGGGGGGGTCCTGAAGCTTTCTTT. Translation: CASSPGGGPEAFF. Variable domain in full (rest from reference TRBV5-1 and TRBJ1-1): KAGVTQTPRYLIKTRGQQVTLSCSPISGHRSVSWYQQTPGQGLQFLFEYFSETQRNKGNFPGRFSGRQFSNSRSEMNVSTLELGDSALYLCASSPGGGPEAFFGQGTRLTVV.